Listed here are 27 T cell receptor beta chains from one sample, sequenced in a study of identical twins. MiXCR, applied by TCRdb to the 5' RACE reads, yields one record per CDR3 protein. The sample shows about 790,000 distinct CDR3 sequences, approximately 18% of them seen only once. This sample also appeared in a second study, on T cells expressing NK-cell markers.

The sample comprised PBMCs. The receptor set was obtained from a woman younger than 30 in good health.

This clonotype has more than one count but fewer than ten. V gene TRBV20-1 combines with J gene TRBJ2-7; D might be TRBD1 (5 bases). V lost 5 bases to trimming and J lost 4 bases, with 18 bases between them. The germline V gene has CDR1 DFQATT and CDR2 SNEGSKA (reference sequence). The CDR3 runs 14 residues. The CDR3 protein is CSAPTTQGPYEQYF. The CDR3 region has the DNA TGCAGTGCTCCGACGACCCAGGGCCCTTACGAGCAGTACTTC.

In this sample, this clonotype turned up many times. The gene calls are TRBV6-6 and TRBJ2-7; 10 positions match TRBD1. CDR3 length: 13 amino acids. The V gene end was trimmed by 8 bases and the J gene end by 3 bases; junction bases not matched to a gene: 4. Per germline, CDR1 MNHNY and CDR2 SVGAGI (reference sequence). The CDR3 loop is CASSGQGYYEQYF. CDR3 DNA sequence: TGTGCCAGCTCGGGACAGGGGTACTACGAGCAGTACTTC.

V gene TRBV4-3 combines with J gene TRBJ2-3; TRBD1 matches 7 bases. The CDR3 length is 15 residues. Germline CDR1 is LGHNA and CDR2 is YSLEER. The junction had 8 bases not matched to a gene; V was cut back by 4 bases and J by 4 bases. The CDR3 sequence: CASSLNTGQADTQYF. Here the CDR3 DNA reads TGCGCCAGCAGCCTGAACACCGGACAGGCAGATACGCAGTATTTT.

This clonotype was found a few times. The V and J genes are TRBV10-3 and TRBJ2-2; tentatively, D is TRBD1 or TRBD2 (5 bases each). CDR1 is ENHRY and CDR2 is SYGVKD in the germline V gene. The V end was cut by 4 bases, the J end by 10 bases, with 13 bases between. The CDR3 runs to 13 residues. CDR3 DNA: TGTGCCATCAGTGGAGGGACGGCGCAGGAGCTGTTTTTT. Translation: CAISGGTAQELFF.

This clonotype has only a few counts. V and J are TRBV6-5 and TRBJ1-3; no firm D call. Trimming removed 0 bases from V and 0 bases from J, with 6 bases in between. The V gene's germline CDR1 is MNHEY and CDR2 SVGAGI. The CDR3 spans 15 residues. CDR3 DNA sequence: TGTGCCAGCAGTTACTCCGGGTTCTCTGGAAACACCATATATTTT. It codes for CASSYSGFSGNTIYF.

This clonotype was seen at least ten times. The CDR3 reads CASSGGGNEQFF. The CDR3 bases are TGTGCCAGCAGCGGGGGGGGCAATGAGCAGTTCTTC. The V gene is TRBV5-4, the J gene TRBJ2-1, with 7 bases that match TRBD2. The CDR3 extends over 12 amino acids. The junction had 1 base not matched to a gene; V was cut back by 4 bases and J by 6 bases. The germline CDR1 and CDR2 sequences are SGHNT and YYREEE (reference sequence).

The chain joins TRBV5-1 to TRBJ2-5; D ambiguous. Between the trimmed V and J ends, which lost 4 bases and 4 bases, there was a span of 11 bases. The CDR3 sequence is 13 residues long. Germline CDR1 and CDR2: SGHRS and YFSETQ. The CDR3 loop reads CASSVRVPETQYF. In nucleotides, the CDR3 is TGCGCCAGCAGCGTCCGGGTCCCAGAGACCCAGTACTTC.

The chain is built from TRBV12-3 or TRBV12-4 and TRBJ2-5, with D unresolved. This CDR3 spans 12 amino acids. V was pared by 3 bases and J by 5 bases, with 7 bases between. The DNA for the CDR3 is TGTGCCAGCAGTTTTAACGCTGAGACCCAGTACTTC. It specifies CASSFNAETQYF.

The rearrangement links TRBV12-5 to TRBJ1-1; D gene ambiguous. Germline V CDR1 and CDR2: LGHNT, FRNRAP. Trimming pared 1 base from V and 7 bases from J, leaving 1 base between. CDR3 length: 10 residues. The CDR3, as DNA: TGTGCTAGTGGTTTGGATGAAGCTTTCTTT. Protein sequence: CASGLDEAFF.

Turning to this clonotype: One junction end does not reproduce the germline sequence, and a read error may be involved. The chain combines TRBV20-1 with TRBJ2-5, with D unclear. The CDR3 has 20 residues. CDR1 and CDR2 (germline): DFQATT, SNEGSKA (reference sequence). CDR3 in DNA: TGCTGTGCTAGAGATAAGTCCCTGGAGCCTTTCCTAAGGGTTGCCGAGACCCAGTACTTC. Its translation is CCARDKSLEPFLRVAETQYF.

In its sample, this clonotype was seen a few times. This chain links TRBV9 with TRBJ2-1; D may be TRBD1 (6 bases). The V end lost 0 bases, the J end lost 8 bases, and 12 bases lay between the germline ends. The CDR3 covers 14 residues. Germline CDR1 and CDR2: SGDLS and YYNGEE. The CDR3 is CASSVEGVNDEQFF. The DNA of the CDR3 is TGTGCCAGCAGCGTAGAGGGGGTGAACGATGAGCAGTTCTTC.

This clonotype was picked up a small number of times. The V gene is TRBV20-1, the J gene TRBJ2-3, with a tentative D call TRBD1 (6 bases). The CDR3 consists of 15 residues. Germline CDR1 and CDR2: DFQATT and SNEGSKA (reference sequence). The V end was cut by 4 bases, the J end by 3 bases, with 17 bases between. DNA of the CDR3: TGCAGTGCTACCTTAGGAGGACAGACAACAGATACGCAGTATTTT. This codes for CSATLGGQTTDTQYF.

Notes on this clonotype: The junction does not match germline at one end; this may be a read error. The rearrangement joins TRBV6-1 to TRBJ2-7; D is possibly TRBD2 (6 bases). The germline gives CDR1 MNHNS, CDR2 SASEGT. The CDR3 spans 13 residues. The CDR3 nucleotides are TGCGCCAGCAGACCCGGGAGACCCCCCGAGCAGTACTTC. Translating gives CASRPGRPPEQYF.

This clonotype was seen a few times. The rearrangement links TRBV12-3 or TRBV12-4 to TRBJ2-3, with a possible D match to TRBD2 (6 bases). CDR3 length: 12 residues. V lost 6 bases, J lost 6 bases, and 10 bases lay in between. The CDR3 DNA follows: TGTGCCAGCAGCCCCGCGGGGGATACGCAGTATTTT. Protein sequence: CASSPAGDTQYF.

The rearrangement links TRBV7-9 to TRBJ2-3, with 11 bases fitting TRBD2. Germline V gene lookup returns CDR1 SEHNR and CDR2 FQNEAQ (reference sequence). V lost 4 bases and J lost 2; bases outside the gene matches: 8. CDR3 size: 17 residues. CDR3 sequence: CASSSRSGRVLTDTQYF. CDR3 DNA: TGTGCCAGCAGCTCTCGTAGCGGGAGGGTCCTCACAGATACGCAGTATTTT.

This clonotype was counted a few times. The rearrangement joins TRBV12-5 to TRBJ2-5, with D possibly matching TRBD1 (6 bases). Trimming took 7 bases from V and 0 from J, leaving 12 bases between them. The CDR3 length is 14 residues. CDR1 is LGHNT and CDR2 is FRNRAP in the germline V gene. CDR3: CASARTEYQETQYF. For the CDR3, the DNA is TGTGCTAGTGCCCGGACAGAGTACCAAGAGACCCAGTACTTC. Filled out from reference TRBV12-5 and TRBJ2-5, the complete variable domain reads DARVTQTPRHKVTEMGQEVTMRCQPILGHNTVFWYRQTMMQGLELLAYFRNRAPLDDSGMPKDRFSAEMPDATLATLKIQPSEPRDSAVYFCASARTEYQETQYFGPGTRLLVL.

This clonotype has more than one count but fewer than ten. This sequence joins TRBV6-1 and TRBJ2-7; D may be TRBD1 (6 bases). The germline gives CDR1 MNHNS, CDR2 SASEGT. Trimming left V 8 bases short and J 5 bases short, with 16 bases between. The CDR3 has 13 amino acids. CDR3 loop: CASRSGTTDEQYF. Here the CDR3 DNA reads TGTGCCAGCCGCTCCGGGACAACCGACGAGCAGTACTTC.

This clonotype was recorded at least ten times. Written as DNA, the CDR3 is TGTGCCACCAGCAGTTTTGGGGGGCTGGACACAGATACGCAGTATTTT. Its protein product is CATSSFGGLDTDTQYF. The chain couples TRBV15 to TRBJ2-3, with D perhaps given as TRBD1 or TRBD2 (6 bases each). V was pared by 3 bases and J by 2 bases, with 15 bases between. CDR1 and CDR2 (germline): LNHNV, YYDKDF (reference sequence). The CDR3 covers 16 residues.

This clonotype has only a few counts. V is TRBV5-1 and J is TRBJ2-7; 7 nucleotides line up with TRBD1. CDR3 length: 13 amino acids. Germline assignment: CDR1 SGHRS and CDR2 YFSETQ. V dropped 4 bases and J dropped 5; count of bases not matched to a gene: 6. The CDR3 region is CASSPDRVNEQYF. The DNA for the CDR3 is TGCGCCAGCAGCCCCGACAGGGTGAACGAGCAGTACTTC.

The rearrangement joins TRBV18 to TRBJ2-2; weak D call: TRBD2 (6 bases). V dropped 2 bases and J dropped 0 bases, with 19 bases sitting between them. Germline V gene data show CDR1 as KGHSH and CDR2 as LQKENI. This CDR3 spans 19 amino acids. CDR3 DNA sequence: TGTGCCAGCTCACCATTTCTGGCGGGGCCCAATACGAACACCGGGGAGCTGTTTTTT. Translation gives CASSPFLAGPNTNTGELFF.

The rearrangement links TRBV7-9 to TRBJ2-1; a weak D match, TRBD2 (5 bases). The germline CDR1 and CDR2 sequences are SEHNR and FQNEAQ (reference sequence). The CDR3 is 12 amino acids. V was cut by 6 bases and J by 9 bases, with 12 bases left in between. In nucleotides, the CDR3 is TGTGCCAGCAGACGGGGTCAGAGTGAGCAGTTCTTC. Encoded protein: CASRRGQSEQFF.

This clonotype showed up just a few times. J is TRBJ2-5 and V is TRBV6-5; no clear D. The V gene lost 1 base and the J gene lost 4 bases, with 7 bases spanning the gap. Germline CDR1 reads MNHEY; CDR2 reads SVGAGI. There are 13 residues in the CDR3. As DNA, the CDR3 is TGTGCCAGCAGTTACTGGGTGGGAGAGACCCAGTACTTC. As protein: CASSYWVGETQYF.

This clonotype was seen more than once but under ten times. The chain joins TRBV18 to TRBJ2-7, with D tentatively TRBD1 (6 bases). CDR1 KGHSH and CDR2 LQKENI come from the germline V gene. V dropped 4 bases and J dropped 4 bases, with 11 bases sitting between them. The CDR3 length is 13 residues. CDR3 residues: CASSRIQGYEQYF. The CDR3, as DNA: TGTGCCAGCTCACGGATACAGGGATACGAGCAGTACTTC.

CDR3 sequence: CASSQVSSGRAPAYTGELFF. The DNA of the CDR3 is TGTGCCAGCAGCCAAGTTTCTAGCGGGAGGGCCCCCGCCTACACCGGGGAGCTGTTTTTT. The chain has TRBV3-1 and TRBJ2-2, with 12 positions matching TRBD2. The germline V gene has CDR1 LGHDT and CDR2 YNNKEL (reference sequence). The CDR3 consists of 20 residues. The ends lost 1 base at V and 3 bases at J; junction bases unmatched: 12.

In this sample, this clonotype turned up many times. The CDR3 DNA is TGTGCCAGTAGAGGGTTAGGGACTAGAGTCAATGAGCAGTTCTTC. Translation: CASRGLGTRVNEQFF. The rearrangement uses TRBV19 and TRBJ2-1; 8 bases match TRBD2. Germline V gene data show CDR1 as LNHDA and CDR2 as SQIVND (reference sequence). The CDR3 has 15 residues. Unmatched junction bases numbered 10, after V lost 6 bases and J lost 6 bases. The full variable domain, its missing parts supplied by reference TRBV19 and TRBJ2-1, is DGGITQSPKYLFRKEGQNVTLSCEQNLNHDAMYWYRQDPGQGLRLIYYSQIVNDFQKGDIAEGYSVSREKKESFPLTVTSAQKNPTAFYLCASRGLGTRVNEQFFGPGTRLTVL.

V gene TRBV20-1 combines with J gene TRBJ2-7; D gene ambiguous. CDR1 is DFQATT and CDR2 is SNEGSKA in the germline V gene (reference sequence). V was pared by 1 base and J by 0 bases, with 10 bases between. This CDR3 has 14 residues. The CDR3 here is CSARVALASYEQYF. The CDR3 nucleotides read TGCAGTGCTAGAGTGGCGTTAGCCTCCTACGAGCAGTACTTC.

V gene TRBV11-3 combines with J gene TRBJ1-1; D is undetermined. This CDR3 is 12 amino acids long. The V gene lost 1 base and the J gene lost 6 bases, with 6 bases spanning the gap. Per the germline V gene, CDR1 is SGHNT and CDR2 is YENEEA. The CDR3, as DNA: TGTGCCAGCAGCTTAGTGCCAGCTGAAGCTTTCTTT. As protein: CASSLVPAEAFF.